This record looks at one T cell receptor beta chain sequence and its context. In its sample, this clone was seen a few times. Its antigen is not yet known. Base quality data are lacking; no much larger clone is found one base away. The sample comes from a study of blood T cell repertoires in COVID-19 (TCRdb year 2020). General notes on the study: The collaborator samples originated in the United States, Italy and Spain and spanned the acute and convalescent phases of COVID-19. The material from the prospective study consisted of cDNA or gDNA derived from T cells, B-cell-depleted T cells, or PBMCs. The dataset comprised deeply sampled blood TCRbeta repertoires from subjects exposed to, actively infected with, or recovered from COVID-19. The repertoires were made available in a free public database intended to serve as a resource for research on the immune response to SARS-CoV-2. Samples came from the ongoing ImmuneRACE study (first 160 participants) plus 1,254 subjects from 6 global collaborators. The sample metadata nearly always contained a de-identified subject ID, COVID-19 status, age in years and sex. Where available, HLA class I and class II types were taken from metadata supplied by the sample provider and were not determined by assay-based typing. Results and caveats for the whole study, not just this receptor: The amount of clinical and demographic metadata varied by source and participant and was provided uncurated.

The collaborating institutions used their own protocols to collect whole blood in K2EDTA tubes. For TCRbeta analysis, collaborators shipped samples as frozen whole blood, isolated PBMCs, or DNA extracted from either of those sample types. TCRbeta CDR3 regions were amplified from genomic DNA by means of the immunoSEQ Assay, a bias-controlled multiplex PCR. Concerning the study's data processing: The number of nucleated cells in each sample was estimated by amplification of reference gene primers within the assay. Sequence reads were collapsed and filtered to measure the absolute abundance of every unique TCRbeta CDR3 rearrangement. For each sample, productive Simpson clonality was calculated by taking the square root of Simpson's diversity index across productive rearrangements. The table comes from immuneACCESS by way of TCRdb, which keeps in-frame sequences with V and J called. Part of the clones is missing from these tables; in studies checked, under half for an unresolved V gene and the rest for unknown reasons. V, J and clone size reflect that table, while D and trimming were determined from the DNA. The sample table lists some 250,000 clones, roughly 83% of them with a count of one. The ten largest account for approximately 13% of the sample.

A distance of 13 bases separates the germline ends of V and J, which lose 1 base and 10 bases respectively. CDR1 and CDR2 (LGHDT, YNNKEL) derive from the germline V gene (reference sequence). The CDR3 holds 13 amino acids from the cysteine to the phenylalanine. This entry keeps only the CDR3 DNA: 39 bases, framed from base 1. The sequenced sample was peripheral blood. This sequence uses TRBV3-1 (or the pseudogene TRBV3-2) and TRBJ1-1; there is no confident call for the D gene. The receptor was isolated from an elderly man with acute or convalescent COVID-19. The DNA sequence is as follows: TGTGCCAGCAGCCAAGGCCGGGGAGTGGCAGCTTTCTTT. This is translated as CASSQGRGVAAFF.